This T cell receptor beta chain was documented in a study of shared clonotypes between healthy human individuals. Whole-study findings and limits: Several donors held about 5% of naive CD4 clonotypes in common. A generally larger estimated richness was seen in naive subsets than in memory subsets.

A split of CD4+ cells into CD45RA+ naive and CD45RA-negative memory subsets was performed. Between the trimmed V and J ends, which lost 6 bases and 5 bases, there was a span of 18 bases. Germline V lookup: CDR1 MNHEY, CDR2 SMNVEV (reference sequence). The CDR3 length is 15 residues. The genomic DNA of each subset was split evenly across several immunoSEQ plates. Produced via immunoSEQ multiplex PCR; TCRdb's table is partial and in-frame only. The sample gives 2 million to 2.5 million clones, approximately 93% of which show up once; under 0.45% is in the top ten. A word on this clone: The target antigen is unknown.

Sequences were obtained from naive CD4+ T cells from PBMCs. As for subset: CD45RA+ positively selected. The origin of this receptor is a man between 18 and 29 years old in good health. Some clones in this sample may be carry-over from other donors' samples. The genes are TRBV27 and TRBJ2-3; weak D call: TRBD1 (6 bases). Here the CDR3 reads CASRVSGAGEDTQYF. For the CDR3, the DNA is TGTGCCAGCAGGGTCTCAGGGGCCGGTGAAGATACGCAGTATTTT.